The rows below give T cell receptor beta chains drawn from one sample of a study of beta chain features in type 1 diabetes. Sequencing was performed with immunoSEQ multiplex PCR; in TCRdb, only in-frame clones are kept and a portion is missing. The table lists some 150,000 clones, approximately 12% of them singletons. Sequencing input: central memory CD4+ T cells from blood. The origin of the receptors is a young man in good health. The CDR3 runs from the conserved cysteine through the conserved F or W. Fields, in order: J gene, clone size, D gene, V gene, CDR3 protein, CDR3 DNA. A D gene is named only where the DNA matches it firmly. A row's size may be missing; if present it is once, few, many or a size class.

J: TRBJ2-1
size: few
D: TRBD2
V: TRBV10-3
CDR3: CAIRAHTSGTTTSYNEQFF
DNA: TGTGCCATCAGGGCACACACTAGCGGGACTACTACTTCCTACAATGAGCAGTTCTTC

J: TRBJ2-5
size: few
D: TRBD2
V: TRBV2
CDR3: CASRRLAAGSETQYF
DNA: TGTGCCAGCAGGAGACTAGCCGCGGGCTCTGAGACCCAGTACTTC

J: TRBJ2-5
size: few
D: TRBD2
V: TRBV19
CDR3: CASSTTSSSKETQYF
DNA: TGTGCCAGTAGTACGACTAGCAGCTCCAAAGAGACCCAGTACTTC

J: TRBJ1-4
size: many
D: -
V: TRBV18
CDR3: CASSTNEKLFF
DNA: TGTGCCAGCTCTACGAATGAAAAACTGTTTTTT

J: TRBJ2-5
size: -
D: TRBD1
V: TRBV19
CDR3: CASSTGQGRLKTQYF
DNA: TGTGCCAGTAGTACCGGACAGGGGAGGTTAAAGACCCAGTACTTC

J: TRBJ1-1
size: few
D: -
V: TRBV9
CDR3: CASSVVTGNTEAFF
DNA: TGTGCCAGCAGCGTAGTTACTGGGAACACTGAAGCTTTCTTT

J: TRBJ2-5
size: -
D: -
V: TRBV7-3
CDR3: CASSSGLGQTQYF
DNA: TGTGCCAGCAGTTCGGGACTCGGCCAGACCCAGTACTTC

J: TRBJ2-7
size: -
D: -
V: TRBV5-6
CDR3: CASSSGPIQGYEQYF
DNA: TGTGCCAGCAGCTCCGGTCCCATCCAGGGCTACGAGCAGTACTTC

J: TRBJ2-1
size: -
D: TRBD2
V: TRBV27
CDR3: CASSPRTSRYNEQFF
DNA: TGTGCCAGCAGTCCAAGGACTAGCCGCTACAATGAGCAGTTCTTC

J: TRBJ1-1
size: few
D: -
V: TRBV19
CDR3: CASTGLRTEAFF
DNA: TGTGCCAGCACAGGGCTGAGGACTGAAGCTTTCTTT

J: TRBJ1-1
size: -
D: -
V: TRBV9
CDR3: CASSVDGTEAFF
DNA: TGTGCCAGCAGCGTAGATGGCACTGAAGCTTTCTTT

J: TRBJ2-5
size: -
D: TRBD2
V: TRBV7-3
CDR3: CASSAGLVGSSQYF
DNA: TGTGCCAGCAGCGCCGGACTAGTCGGTAGCTCCCAGTACTTC

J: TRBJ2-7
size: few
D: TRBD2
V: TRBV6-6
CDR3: CASSYGGRSEQYF
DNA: TGTGCCAGCAGTTACGGCGGGAGGAGCGAGCAGTACTTC

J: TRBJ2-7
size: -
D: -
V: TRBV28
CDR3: CASSLTYEQYF
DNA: TGTGCCAGCAGTTTGACCTACGAGCAGTACTTC

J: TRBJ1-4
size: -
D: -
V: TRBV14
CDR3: CASSQLGRGSNEKLFF
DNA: TGTGCCAGCAGCCAATTGGGGCGGGGTTCGAATGAAAAACTGTTTTTT

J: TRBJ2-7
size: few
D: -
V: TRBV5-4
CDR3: CASSYDGEQYF
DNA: TGTGCCAGCTCCTACGATGGCGAGCAGTACTTC

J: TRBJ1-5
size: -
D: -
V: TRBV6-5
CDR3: CASSTGVSFWRF
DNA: TGTGCCAGCAGCACAGGCGTTTCTTTTTGGCGTTTT

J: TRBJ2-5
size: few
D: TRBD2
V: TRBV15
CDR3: CATSRPGLGRETQYF
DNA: TGTGCCACCAGCAGACCGGGACTAGGTAGAGAGACCCAGTACTTC

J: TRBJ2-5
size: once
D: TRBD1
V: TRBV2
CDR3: CASSLDRQETQYF
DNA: TGTGCCAGCAGTTTGGACAGGCAAGAGACCCAGTACTTC

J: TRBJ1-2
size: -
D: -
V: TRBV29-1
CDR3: CSVVGQSNYGYTF
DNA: TGCAGCGTGGTTGGACAGTCTAACTATGGCTACACCTTC

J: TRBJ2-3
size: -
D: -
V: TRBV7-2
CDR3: CASSGERAQYF
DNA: TGTGCCAGCAGCGGGGAGAGGGCGCAGTATTTT

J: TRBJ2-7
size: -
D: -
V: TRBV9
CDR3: CASSVRAGSYEQYF
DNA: TGTGCCAGCAGCGTACGTGCAGGCTCCTACGAGCAGTACTTC

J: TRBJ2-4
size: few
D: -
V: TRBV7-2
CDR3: CASSLDGMRYF
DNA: TGTGCCAGCAGCTTAGACGGGATGAGGTACTTC

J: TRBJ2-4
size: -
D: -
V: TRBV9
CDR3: CASSVGGIENIQYF
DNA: TGTGCCAGCAGCGTCGGCGGGATTGAGAACATTCAGTACTTC

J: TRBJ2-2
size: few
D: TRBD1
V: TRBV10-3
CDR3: CASADRANTGELFF
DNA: TGTGCCAGCGCGGACAGGGCGAACACCGGGGAGCTGTTTTTT

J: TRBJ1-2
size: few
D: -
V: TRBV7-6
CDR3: CASSSLSPHGGANYGYTF
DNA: TGTGCCAGCAGCTCTCTTAGTCCCCACGGGGGCGCCAACTATGGCTACACCTTC

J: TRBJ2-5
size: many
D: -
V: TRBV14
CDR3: CASSQEQGWETQYF
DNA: TGTGCCAGCAGCCAAGAACAGGGATGGGAGACCCAGTACTTC

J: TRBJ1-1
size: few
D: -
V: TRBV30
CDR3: CAWSVPWNIKAEAFF
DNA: TGTGCCTGGAGTGTACCGTGGAATATCAAGGCTGAAGCTTTCTTT

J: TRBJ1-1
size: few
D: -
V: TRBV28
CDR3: CASSLRRRNTEAFF
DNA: TGTGCCAGCAGTTTAAGGAGGCGAAACACTGAAGCTTTCTTT

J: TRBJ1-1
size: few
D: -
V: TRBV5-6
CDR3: CASSLVQIPTEAFF
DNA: TGTGCCAGCAGCTTAGTTCAGATACCCACTGAAGCTTTCTTT

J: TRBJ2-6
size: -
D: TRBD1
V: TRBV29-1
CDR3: CSAWGDRQGRAGANVLTF
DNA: TGCAGCGCCTGGGGCGATCGACAGGGAAGGGCTGGGGCCAACGTCCTGACTTTC

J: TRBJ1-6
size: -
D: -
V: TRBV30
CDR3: CAWSTSGPGRSPLHF
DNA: TGTGCCTGGAGTACTTCAGGGCCAGGGAGATCACCCCTCCACTTT

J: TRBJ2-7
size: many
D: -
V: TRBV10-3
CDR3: CAISSVYEQYF
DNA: TGTGCCATCAGCTCTGTCTACGAGCAGTACTTC

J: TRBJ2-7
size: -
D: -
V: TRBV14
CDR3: CASSQTGTQSYEQYF
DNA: TGTGCCAGCAGCCAGACCGGGACACAATCCTACGAGCAGTACTTC

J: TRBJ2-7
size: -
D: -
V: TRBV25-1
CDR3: CASSDQGIGYEQYF
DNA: TGTGCCAGCAGTGACCAGGGCATTGGCTACGAGCAGTACTTC

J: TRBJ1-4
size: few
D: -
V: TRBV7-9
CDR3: CASSLAGVPNEKLFF
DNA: TGTGCCAGCAGCTTAGCCGGGGTACCAAATGAAAAACTGTTTTTT

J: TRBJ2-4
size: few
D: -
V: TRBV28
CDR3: CASEVSTENIQYF
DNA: TGTGCCAGTGAGGTTTCGACAGAAAACATTCAGTACTTC

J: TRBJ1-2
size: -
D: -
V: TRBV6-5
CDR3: CASRGNYGYTF
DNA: TGTGCCAGCAGGGGTAACTATGGCTACACCTTC

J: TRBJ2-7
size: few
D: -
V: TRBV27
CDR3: CASSSPDGRRSYEQYF
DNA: TGTGCCAGCAGTTCCCCCGACGGACGGAGGTCCTACGAGCAGTACTTC

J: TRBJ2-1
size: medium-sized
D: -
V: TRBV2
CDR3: CASSVASSYNEQFF
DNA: TGTGCCAGCAGTGTTGCTAGCTCCTACAATGAGCAGTTCTTC

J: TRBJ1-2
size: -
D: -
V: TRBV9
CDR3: CASSVDSYGYTF
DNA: TGTGCCAGCAGCGTAGATTCATATGGCTACACCTTC

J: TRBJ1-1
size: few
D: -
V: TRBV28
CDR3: CASSNRGTEAFF
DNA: TGTGCCAGCAGTAATCGGGGCACTGAAGCTTTCTTT

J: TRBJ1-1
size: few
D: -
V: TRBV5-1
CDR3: CASSLRVGSANTEAFF
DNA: TGCGCCAGCAGCTTGCGCGTCGGGAGTGCGAACACTGAAGCTTTCTTT

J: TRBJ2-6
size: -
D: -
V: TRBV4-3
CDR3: CASSQEGMFSGANVLTF
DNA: TGCGCCAGCAGCCAAGAGGGGATGTTCTCGGGGGCCAACGTCCTGACTTTC

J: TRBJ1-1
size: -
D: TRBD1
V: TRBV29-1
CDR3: CSVDRDRGGTEAFF
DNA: TGCAGCGTTGATAGGGACAGGGGAGGCACTGAAGCTTTCTTT

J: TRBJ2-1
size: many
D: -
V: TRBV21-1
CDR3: CASSKKQFF
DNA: TGTGCCAGCAGCAAAAAACAGTTCTTC

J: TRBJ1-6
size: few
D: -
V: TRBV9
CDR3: CASSVVGGIDSPLHF
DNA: TGTGCCAGCAGCGTAGTGGGGGGAATTGATTCACCCCTCCACTTT

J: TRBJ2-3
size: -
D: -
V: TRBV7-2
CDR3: CASSSSGTLGGTQYF
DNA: TGTGCCAGCAGCTCTTCCGGGACTCTCGGAGGTACGCAGTATTTT

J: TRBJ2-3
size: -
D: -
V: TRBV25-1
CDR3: CASSEEGDRTRPRF
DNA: TGTGCCAGCAGTGAAGAGGGTGACAGAACACGCCCGAGGTTT

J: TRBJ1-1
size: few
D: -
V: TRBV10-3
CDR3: CAISREVNTEAFF
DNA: TGTGCCATCAGCCGGGAGGTGAACACTGAAGCTTTCTTT

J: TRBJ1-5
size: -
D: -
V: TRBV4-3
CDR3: CASSQVMAANQPQHF
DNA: TGCGCCAGCAGCCAAGTAATGGCAGCAAATCAGCCCCAGCATTTT

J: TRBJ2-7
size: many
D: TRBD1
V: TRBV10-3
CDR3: CAISNRLGQGAEQYF
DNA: TGTGCCATCAGTAATCGACTCGGACAGGGGGCCGAGCAGTACTTC

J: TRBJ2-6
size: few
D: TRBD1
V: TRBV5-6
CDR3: CASSFLTGTGSSGANVLTF
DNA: TGTGCCAGCAGCTTCTTAACCGGGACAGGGTCCTCTGGGGCCAACGTCCTGACTTTC

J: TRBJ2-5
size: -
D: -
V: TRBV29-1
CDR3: CSVGTSGGTQYF
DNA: TGCAGCGTCGGGACCTCCGGGGGGACCCAGTACTTC

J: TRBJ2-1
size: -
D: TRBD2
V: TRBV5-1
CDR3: CASSLKASGNNEQFF
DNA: TGCGCCAGCAGCTTGAAGGCTAGCGGTAACAATGAGCAGTTCTTC

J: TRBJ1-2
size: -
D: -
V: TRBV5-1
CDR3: CASSLEAGGISGYTF
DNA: TGCGCCAGCAGCTTGGAAGCGGGGGGCATTAGTGGCTACACCTTC

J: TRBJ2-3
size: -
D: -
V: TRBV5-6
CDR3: CASRREGTDTQYF
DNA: TGTGCCAGCAGGAGAGAGGGCACAGATACGCAGTATTTT

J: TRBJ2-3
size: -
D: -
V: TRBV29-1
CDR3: CSVEGVWNAGTGTDTQYF
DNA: TGCAGCGTTGAAGGGGTGTGGAATGCCGGGACGGGAACAGATACGCAGTATTTT